The 2 T cell receptor beta chains presented below share a single source sample, sequenced in a study of brain T cells in children with intractable seizures (dated by TCRdb to the early 2020s). According to the study, the label for this sample's time point signals: resected brain tissue, or blood drawn just prior to surgery. The library came from the immunoSEQ multiplex PCR assay. As stored in TCRdb, this immuneACCESS dataset retains in-frame rearrangements with V and J assigned. A fraction of the clones does not appear; measured against another copy, unresolved V genes explain less than half of the discrepancy, and the remainder lacks a known reason. The sample table shows tens of thousands of clones, and approximately 94% are seen once. Jointly, the top ten make up nearly 6.5% of the sample. The sequencing used peripheral blood, collected at surgery. The source of these receptors is a boy between 10 and 17 years old with focal cortical dysplasia and intractable seizures.

V usage is TRBV2 and J usage is TRBJ2-5, with D possibly TRBD1 on 5 matching bases. The V end was cut by 4 bases, the J end by 1 base, with 7 bases between. Germline loops: CDR1 SNHLY, CDR2 FYNNEI. This CDR3 has 13 residues. The CDR3 spells CASSGDSQETQYF. The CDR3 DNA reads TGTGCCAGCAGTGGAGACAGCCAAGAGACCCAGTACTTC.

This clone appeared a few times. The chain recombines TRBV5-6 with TRBJ1-1; unclear D gene. The CDR3 covers 12 residues. Germline CDR1 is SGHDT and CDR2 is YYEEEE. V dropped 2 bases and J dropped 3 bases, with 5 bases sitting between them. The CDR3 nucleotides read TGTGCCAGCAGCTTCTACGACACTGAAGCTTTCTTT. Amino acid sequence: CASSFYDTEAFF.